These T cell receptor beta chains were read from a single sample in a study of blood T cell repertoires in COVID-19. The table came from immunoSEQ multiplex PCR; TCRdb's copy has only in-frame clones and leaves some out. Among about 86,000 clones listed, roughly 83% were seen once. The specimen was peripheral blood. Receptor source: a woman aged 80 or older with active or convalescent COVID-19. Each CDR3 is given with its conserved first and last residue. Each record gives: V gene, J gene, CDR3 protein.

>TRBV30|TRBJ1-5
CAWSTGHHQPQHF
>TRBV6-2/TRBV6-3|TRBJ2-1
CASSYTDRGRPYNEQFF
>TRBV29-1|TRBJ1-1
CSVRQGLNTEAFF
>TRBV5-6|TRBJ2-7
CASSFGQGPYEQYF
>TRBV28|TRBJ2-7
CASSFSPYEQYF
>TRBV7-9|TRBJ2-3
CASSWGLAGGAGDTQYF
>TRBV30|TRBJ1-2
CAADRQYYGYTF
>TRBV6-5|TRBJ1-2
CASSTGDSPYGYTF
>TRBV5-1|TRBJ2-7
CASSLEGDYYEQYF
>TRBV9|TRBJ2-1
CASSVTGTTYYNEQFF
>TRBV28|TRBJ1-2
CASSSTQSPGYGYTF
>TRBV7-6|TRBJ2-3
CASSSQGTGTDTQYF
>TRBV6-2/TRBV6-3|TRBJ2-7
CASSYGTGYEQYF
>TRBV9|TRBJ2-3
CASSVGAGHSTDTQYF
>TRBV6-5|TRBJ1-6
CASSSPQSSYNSPLHF
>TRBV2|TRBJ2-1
CASSEGGFAEQFF
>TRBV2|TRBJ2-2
CASSEAGTSFPGELFF
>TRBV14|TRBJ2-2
CASSQNHRSGELFF
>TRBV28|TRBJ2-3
CASTTSGPGNTQYF
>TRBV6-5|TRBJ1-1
CASSSELEAFF
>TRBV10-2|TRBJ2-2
CASGREATNTGELFF
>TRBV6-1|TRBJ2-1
CASSEGPYNEQFF